This record covers a single T cell receptor beta chain. Its target is not known. It is likely a read error: a sequence one base away is far more abundant. This entry belongs to a study of shared clonotypes between healthy human individuals. Study at large: Each donor contributed plates that comprised three CD4 naive, three CD4 memory, two CD8 naive and one CD8 memory. Findings of the study overall: It was the non-shared clonotypes that had lower generation probabilities than clonotypes shared by all four donors.

TCRdb's table, derived via immunoSEQ multiplex PCR, lists solely in-frame clones and lacks some. The sample has around 1 million clones; over 75% are singletons. Trimming took off 5 bases at V and 3 bases at J, with 4 bases between the two ends. CDR1 MNHNS and CDR2 SASEGT come from the germline V gene. The CDR3 is 12 amino acids. Healthy HIV-negative adults with no recent acute infections or vaccinations were recruited as donors. The V call is TRBV6-1, the J call TRBJ2-2; D is undetermined. This sequence originates from a man aged 18 to 29 in good health. The source material was memory CD4+ T cells sorted from blood. As for subset: CD45RA-negative fraction. Here the CDR3 DNA reads TGTGCCAGCAGTTCAGACACCGGGGAGCTGTTTTTT. This gives the protein CASSSDTGELFF.